Sequencing of this T cell receptor (beta chain) was carried out in a study of shared T cell receptors in the human thymus listed by TCRdb under 2021. General notes on the study: The study investigated the way shared, self-reactive T-cell receptor alpha chains are produced in the human thymus.

Based on the germline V gene (reference sequence), the CDR1 and CDR2 sequences are SEHNR and FQNEAQ. V and J are trimmed by 3 bases and 5 bases, and the gene matches miss 7 bases of the junction. From its cysteine to its phenylalanine, the CDR3 spans 14 amino acids. The read is trimmed to its CDR3 DNA, 42 bases read in frame from base 1. With regard to this clone: Its cognate antigen has yet to be identified. No much larger clone is present one base from it, and per-base qualities are unavailable.

Libraries were constructed by the immunoSEQ multiplex PCR assay. TCRdb carries this immuneACCESS record with in-frame sequences only. Its versions omit some clonotypes, under half of them owing to an unresolved V gene in the studies checked, with the rest unexplained. The sample records fewer than 700,000 clones, approximately 87% of which are singletons. Approximately 0.011% of the sample belongs to the ten largest clones. The sample was also linked to a second study, of human thymus T cells. Looking at the second paper: In Finland, the donors were immunologically healthy infants who were having open corrective cardiac surgery for congenital heart defects. Thymus tissue was obtained as surgical resects removed during corrective cardiac surgery. Biased V and J gene segment usage appeared to be present in both thymic and peripheral blood repertoires. According to the related research, thymic TCR repertoires were highly overlapping among unrelated individuals. The study characterized TCR alpha and beta repertoires from seven to nine infant thymus samples and a few related peripheral blood samples. The infant donors were roughly 6 to 244 days old, and the cohort included several males and a couple of females. Thymocytes were mechanically released from the tissue and were stored as pellets of roughly 9-33 million cells at -70 degrees C. A QIAsymphony instrument was used to extract genomic DNA from frozen cell pellets. The immunoSEQ multiplex PCR assay was used to amplify the TCRB and TCRAD loci from a standardized quantity of quality-controlled genomic DNA. Amplicons spanned the V(D)J region at a length sufficient to cover the CDR3 and identify V and J genes. The amplicons were sequenced on an Illumina platform via the commercial immunoSEQ service. Corrections for primer bias and sequencing errors followed previously described methods, while TCRAD and TCRB definitions were based on the IMGT database. The repertoires were analysed using immunoSEQ Analyzer 3.0 and VDJTools for basic statistics, V/J segment usage, diversity estimates, rarefaction and pairwise overlap. Chao1, ChaoE, Efron-Thisted, Shannon and inverse Simpson indices were used to estimate diversity, which was also estimated on datasets down-sampled to the smallest sample. Repertoire overlap was assessed by strict matching of CDR3 nucleotide sequence, V gene and J gene, and clustering was done by Jaccard-based multidimensional scaling. Thymus samples yielded on average about 810,000 unique TCRB clonotypes, compared with about 80,000 from blood samples.

Specimen: thymocytes. This sequence was found in a boy under two years old with a congenital heart defect. Donor details come from another sample of the same person, matched by shared clones. The chain is made from TRBV7-9 and TRBJ2-7; 7 of the junction bases match TRBD2. CDR3 reads: CASSFSREGDEQYF. The DNA is TGTGCCAGCAGCTTTTCGAGGGAGGGAGACGAGCAGTACTTC.